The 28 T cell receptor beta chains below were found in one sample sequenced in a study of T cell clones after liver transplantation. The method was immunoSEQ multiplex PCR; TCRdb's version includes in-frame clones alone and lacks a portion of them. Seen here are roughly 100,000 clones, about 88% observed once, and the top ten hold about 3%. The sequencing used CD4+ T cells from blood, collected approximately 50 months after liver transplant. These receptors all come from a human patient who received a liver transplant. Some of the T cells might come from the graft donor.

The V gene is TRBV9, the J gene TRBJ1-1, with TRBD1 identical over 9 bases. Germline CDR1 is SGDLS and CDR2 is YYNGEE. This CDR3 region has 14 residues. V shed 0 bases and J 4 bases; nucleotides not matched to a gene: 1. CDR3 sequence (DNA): TGTGCCAGCAGCGTAGGACAGGGGGTCACTGAAGCTTTCTTT. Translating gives CASSVGQGVTEAFF.

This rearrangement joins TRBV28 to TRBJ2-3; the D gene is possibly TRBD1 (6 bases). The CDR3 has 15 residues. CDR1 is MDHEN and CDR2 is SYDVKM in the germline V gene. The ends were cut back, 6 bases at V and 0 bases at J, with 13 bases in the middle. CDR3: CASRVGTLSTDTQYF. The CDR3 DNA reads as TGTGCCAGCAGAGTCGGGACATTGAGCACAGATACGCAGTATTTT.

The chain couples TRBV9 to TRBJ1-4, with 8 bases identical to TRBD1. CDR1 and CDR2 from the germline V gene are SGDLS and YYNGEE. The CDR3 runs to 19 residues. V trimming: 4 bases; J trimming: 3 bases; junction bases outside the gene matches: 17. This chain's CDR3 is CASSPEWTGSISANEKLFF. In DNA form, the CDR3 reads TGTGCCAGCAGCCCCGAATGGACAGGGTCAATTTCTGCTAATGAAAAACTGTTTTTT.

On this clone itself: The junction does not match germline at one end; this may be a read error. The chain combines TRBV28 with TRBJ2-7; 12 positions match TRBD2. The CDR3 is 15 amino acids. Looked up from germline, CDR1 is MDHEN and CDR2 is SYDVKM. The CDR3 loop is CASSSRSSGRASTHF. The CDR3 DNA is TGTGCCAGCAGTTCCAGATCTAGCGGGAGGGCCTCAACGCACTTC.

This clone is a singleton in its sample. The CDR3 DNA reads as TGTGCCAGCAGTGAACAGGGCAGGGTAAGTCAGCCCCAGCATTTT. Translated: CASSEQGRVSQPQHF. J is TRBJ1-5 and V is TRBV2; D perhaps matches TRBD1 (5 bases). Trimming cost V 2 bases and J 6 bases, with 14 bases left between them. CDR1 and CDR2 from the germline V gene are SNHLY and FYNNEI. The CDR3 has 15 residues.

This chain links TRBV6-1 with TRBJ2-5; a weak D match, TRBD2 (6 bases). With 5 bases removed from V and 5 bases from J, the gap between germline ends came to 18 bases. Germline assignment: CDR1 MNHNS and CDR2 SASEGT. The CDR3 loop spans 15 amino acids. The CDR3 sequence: CASSQGGNRWETQYF. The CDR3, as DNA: TGTGCCAGCAGTCAAGGAGGGAACCGCTGGGAGACCCAGTACTTC.

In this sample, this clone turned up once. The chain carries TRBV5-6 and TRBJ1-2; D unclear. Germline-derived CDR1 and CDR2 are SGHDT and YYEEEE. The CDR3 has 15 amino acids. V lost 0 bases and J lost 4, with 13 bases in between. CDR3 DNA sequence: TGTGCCAGCAGCTTGGGGTTCCGGGAGGGCTATGGCTACACCTTC. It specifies CASSLGFREGYGYTF.

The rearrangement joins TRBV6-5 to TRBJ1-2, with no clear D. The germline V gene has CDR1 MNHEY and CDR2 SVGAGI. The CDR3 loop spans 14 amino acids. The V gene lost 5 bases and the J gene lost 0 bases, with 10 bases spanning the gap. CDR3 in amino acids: CASSASYSNYGYTF. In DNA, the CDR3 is TGTGCCAGCAGTGCCAGCTACTCTAACTATGGCTACACCTTC.

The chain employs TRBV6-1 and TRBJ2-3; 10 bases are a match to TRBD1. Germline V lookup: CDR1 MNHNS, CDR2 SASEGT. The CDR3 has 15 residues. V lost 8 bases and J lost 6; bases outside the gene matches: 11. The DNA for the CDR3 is TGTGCCAGCTCAGAGGGGACAGGGGTTACTGATACGCAGTATTTT. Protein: CASSEGTGVTDTQYF.

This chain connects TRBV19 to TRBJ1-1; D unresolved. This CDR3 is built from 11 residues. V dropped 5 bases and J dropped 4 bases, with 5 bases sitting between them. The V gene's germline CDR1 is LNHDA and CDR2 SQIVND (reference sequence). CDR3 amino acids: CASSRVTEAFF. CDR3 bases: TGTGCCAGTAGTCGAGTCACTGAAGCTTTCTTT.

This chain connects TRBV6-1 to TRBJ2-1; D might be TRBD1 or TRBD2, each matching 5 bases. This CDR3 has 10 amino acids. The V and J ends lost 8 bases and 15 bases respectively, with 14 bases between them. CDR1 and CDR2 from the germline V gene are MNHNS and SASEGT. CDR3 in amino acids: CASAPGRMFF. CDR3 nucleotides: TGTGCCAGCGCGCCGGGACGGATGTTCTTC.

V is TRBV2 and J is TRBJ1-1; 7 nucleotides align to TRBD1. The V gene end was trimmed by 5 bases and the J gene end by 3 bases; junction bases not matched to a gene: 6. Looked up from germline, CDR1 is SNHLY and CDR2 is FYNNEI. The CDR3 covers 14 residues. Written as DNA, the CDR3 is TGTGCCAGCAGTCCACAGGGGATGGACACTGAAGCTTTCTTT. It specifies CASSPQGMDTEAFF.

In nucleotides, the CDR3 is TGTGCCAGCAGTCGACAGGTCGCTGATTCACCCCTCCACTTT. Its protein is CASSRQVADSPLHF. The chain links TRBV6-5 to TRBJ1-6; tentatively, D is TRBD1 (6 bases). Germline V lookup: CDR1 MNHEY, CDR2 SVGAGI. The length of the CDR3 is 14 residues. V lost 5 bases to trimming and J lost 8 bases, with 13 bases between them.

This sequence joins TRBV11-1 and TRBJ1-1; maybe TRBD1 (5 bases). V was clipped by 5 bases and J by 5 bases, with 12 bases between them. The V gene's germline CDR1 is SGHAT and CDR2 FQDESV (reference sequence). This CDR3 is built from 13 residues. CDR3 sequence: CASSSNRGTEAFF. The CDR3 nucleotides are TGTGCCAGCAGCAGTAACCGGGGGACTGAAGCTTTCTTT.

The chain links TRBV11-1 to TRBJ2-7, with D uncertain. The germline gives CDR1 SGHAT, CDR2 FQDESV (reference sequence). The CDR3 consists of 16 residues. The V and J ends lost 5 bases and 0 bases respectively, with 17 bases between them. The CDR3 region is CASSEIAAPNSYEQYF. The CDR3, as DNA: TGTGCCAGCAGCGAAATAGCAGCCCCTAACTCCTACGAGCAGTACTTC.

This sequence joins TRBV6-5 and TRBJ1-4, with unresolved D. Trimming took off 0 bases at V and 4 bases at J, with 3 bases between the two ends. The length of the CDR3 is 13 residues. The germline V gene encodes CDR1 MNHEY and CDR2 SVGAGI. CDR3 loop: CASSYSHNEKLFF. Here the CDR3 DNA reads TGTGCCAGCAGTTACTCCCATAATGAAAAACTGTTTTTT.

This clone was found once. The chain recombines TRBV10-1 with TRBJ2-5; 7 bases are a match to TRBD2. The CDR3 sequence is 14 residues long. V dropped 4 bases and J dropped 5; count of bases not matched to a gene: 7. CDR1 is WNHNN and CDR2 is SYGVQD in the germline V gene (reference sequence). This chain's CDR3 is CASSARGDKETQYF. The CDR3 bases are TGCGCCAGCAGTGCACGGGGGGATAAGGAGACCCAGTACTTC.

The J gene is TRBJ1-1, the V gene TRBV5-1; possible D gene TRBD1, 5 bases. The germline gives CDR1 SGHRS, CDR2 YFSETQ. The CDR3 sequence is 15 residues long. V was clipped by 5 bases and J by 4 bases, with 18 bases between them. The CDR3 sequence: CASSGGDRTRTEAFF. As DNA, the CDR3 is TGCGCCAGCAGTGGGGGGGATAGGACACGCACTGAAGCTTTCTTT. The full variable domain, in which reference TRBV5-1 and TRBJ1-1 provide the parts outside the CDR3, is KAGVTQTPRYLIKTRGQQVTLSCSPISGHRSVSWYQQTPGQGLQFLFEYFSETQRNKGNFPGRFSGRQFSNSRSEMNVSTLELGDSALYLCASSGGDRTRTEAFFGQGTRLTVV.

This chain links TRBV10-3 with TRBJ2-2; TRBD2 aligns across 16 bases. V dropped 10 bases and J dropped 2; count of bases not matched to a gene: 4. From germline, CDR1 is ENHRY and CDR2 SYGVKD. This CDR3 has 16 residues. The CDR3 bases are TGTGCCACTGGGACTAGCGGGGGGGTAAACACCGGGGAGCTGTTTTTT. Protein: CATGTSGGVNTGELFF.

The CDR3 region is CASLALDRDTDEQYF. The CDR3 bases are TGTGCCAGCCTGGCGTTAGACAGGGACACCGACGAGCAGTACTTC. The J gene is TRBJ2-7, the V gene TRBV28, with 7 bases aligning to TRBD1. The CDR3 totals 15 residues. Germline CDR1 and CDR2: MDHEN and SYDVKM. With V trimmed by 8 bases and J by 5 bases, 15 bases remained unmatched.

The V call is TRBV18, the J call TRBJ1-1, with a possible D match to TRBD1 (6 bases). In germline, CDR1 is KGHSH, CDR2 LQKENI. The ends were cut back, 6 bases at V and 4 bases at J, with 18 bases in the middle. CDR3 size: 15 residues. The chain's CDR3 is CASSRSIQGSTEAFF. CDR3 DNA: TGTGCCAGCTCCCGTTCAATCCAGGGGAGCACTGAAGCTTTCTTT. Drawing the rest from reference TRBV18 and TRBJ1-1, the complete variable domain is NAGVMQNPRHLVRRRGQEARLRCSPMKGHSHVYWYRQLPEEGLKFMVYLQKENIIDESGMPKERFSAEFPKEGPSILRIQQVVRGDSAAYFCASSRSIQGSTEAFFGQGTRLTVV.

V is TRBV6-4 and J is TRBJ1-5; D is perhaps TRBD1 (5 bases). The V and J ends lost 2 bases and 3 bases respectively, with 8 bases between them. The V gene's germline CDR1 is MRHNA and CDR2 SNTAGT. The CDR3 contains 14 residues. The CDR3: CASSDSRDNQPQHF. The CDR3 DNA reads TGTGCCAGCAGTGACAGCAGGGACAATCAGCCCCAGCATTTT.

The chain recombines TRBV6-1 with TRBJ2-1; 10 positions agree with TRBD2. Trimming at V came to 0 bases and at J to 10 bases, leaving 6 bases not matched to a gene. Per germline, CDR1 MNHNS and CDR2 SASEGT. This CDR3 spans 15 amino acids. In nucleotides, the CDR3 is TGTGCCAGCAGTGAAGCGCCTAGCGGGAGTGGGGAGCAGTTCTTC. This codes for CASSEAPSGSGEQFF.

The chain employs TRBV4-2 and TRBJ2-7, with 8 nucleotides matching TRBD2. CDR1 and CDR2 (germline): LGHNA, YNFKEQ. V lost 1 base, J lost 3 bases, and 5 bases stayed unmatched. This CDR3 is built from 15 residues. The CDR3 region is CASSQAGLAGYEQYF. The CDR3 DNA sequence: TGTGCCAGCAGCCAAGCGGGCCTAGCGGGCTACGAGCAGTACTTC.

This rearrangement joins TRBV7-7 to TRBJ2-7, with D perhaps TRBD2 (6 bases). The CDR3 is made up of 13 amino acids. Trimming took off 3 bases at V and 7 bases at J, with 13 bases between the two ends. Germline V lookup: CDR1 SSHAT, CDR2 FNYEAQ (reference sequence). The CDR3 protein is CASSFAGRKEQYF. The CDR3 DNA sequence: TGTGCCAGCAGCTTCGCCGGGAGAAAGGAGCAGTACTTC.

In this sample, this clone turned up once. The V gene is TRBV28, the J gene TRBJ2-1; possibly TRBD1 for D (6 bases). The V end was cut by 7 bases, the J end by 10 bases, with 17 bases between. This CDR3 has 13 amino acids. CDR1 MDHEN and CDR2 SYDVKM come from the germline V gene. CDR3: CASTDNNRAEQFF. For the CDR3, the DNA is TGTGCCAGCACCGATAATAACAGGGCCGAGCAGTTCTTC. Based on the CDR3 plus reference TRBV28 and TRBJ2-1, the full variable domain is DVKVTQSSRYLVKRTGEKVFLECVQDMDHENMFWYRQDPGLGLRLIYFSYDVKMKEKGDIPEGYSVSREKKERFSLILESASTNQTSMYLCASTDNNRAEQFFGPGTRLTVL.

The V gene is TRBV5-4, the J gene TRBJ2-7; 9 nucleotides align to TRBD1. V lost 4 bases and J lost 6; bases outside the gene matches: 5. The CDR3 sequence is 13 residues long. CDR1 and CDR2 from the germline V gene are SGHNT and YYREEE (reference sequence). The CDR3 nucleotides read TGTGCCAGCAGCCTGGACAGGGGAAGCGAGCAGTACTTC. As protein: CASSLDRGSEQYF.

In DNA, the CDR3 is TGTGCCAGCAGCTTGGCGGGGGCGCGAGGTGAAGCTTTCTTT. Translating it yields CASSLAGARGEAFF. The chain combines TRBV5-4 with TRBJ1-1, with a possible D match to TRBD1 (6 bases). Trimming removed 0 bases from V and 7 bases from J, with 13 bases in between. This CDR3 is 14 amino acids long. Germline V gene lookup returns CDR1 SGHNT and CDR2 YYREEE (reference sequence).